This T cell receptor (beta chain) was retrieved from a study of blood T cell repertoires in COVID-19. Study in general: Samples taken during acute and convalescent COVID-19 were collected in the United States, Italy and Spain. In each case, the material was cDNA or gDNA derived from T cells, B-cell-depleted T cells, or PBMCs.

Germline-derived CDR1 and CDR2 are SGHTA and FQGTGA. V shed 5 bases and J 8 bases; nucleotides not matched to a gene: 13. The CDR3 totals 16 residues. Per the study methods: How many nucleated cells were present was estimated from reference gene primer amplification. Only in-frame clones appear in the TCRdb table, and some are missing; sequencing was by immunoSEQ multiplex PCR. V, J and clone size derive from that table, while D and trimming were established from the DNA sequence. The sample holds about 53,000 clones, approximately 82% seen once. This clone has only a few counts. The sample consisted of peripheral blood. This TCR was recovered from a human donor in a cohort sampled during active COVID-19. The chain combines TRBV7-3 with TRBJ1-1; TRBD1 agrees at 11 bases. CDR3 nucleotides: TGTGCCAGCAGCAGGACAGGGGGCGCGGGTGGGTCCGAAGCTTTCTTT. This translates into CASSRTGGAGGSEAFF.